The 12 T cell receptor beta chains below were found in one sample sequenced in a study of blood T cell dynamics during melanoma immunotherapy (dated by TCRdb to 2019 to 2021). The library came from the immunoSEQ multiplex PCR assay. TCRdb provides this immuneACCESS table in a form limited to in-frame rearrangements. Some clones are lacking; in checked studies, under half of them reflect an unresolved V gene, and why the rest are absent is not known. The sample table contains more than 3,500 clones; only one count was recorded for approximately 97% of them. The ten biggest clones cover 1.7% of the sample. This specimen's time point label, per the study, means: pre-treatment baseline. The sequences come from effector memory CD8+ T cells from blood, collected from a patient treated with checkpoint blockade. Every receptor here comes from a human donor with melanoma.

The chain couples TRBV7-8 to TRBJ2-5; D remains unclear. V was trimmed by 6 bases and J by 2 bases, leaving 31 bases between them. The CDR3 sequence is 20 residues long. The germline CDR1 and CDR2 sequences are SGHVS and FQNEAQ. The CDR3 DNA is TGTGCCAGCAGATTTGCGGCCATATACTCTCCGGATCGAAGACAAGAGACCCAGTACTTC. The encoded protein is CASRFAAIYSPDRRQETQYF.

This clone was seen once. The chain couples TRBV12-5 to TRBJ2-1, with 11 positions matching TRBD1. From germline, CDR1 is LGHNT and CDR2 FRNRAP. V lost 3 bases to trimming and J lost 5 bases; unmatched junction nucleotides: 3. This CDR3 contains 15 residues. The chain's CDR3 is CASGLGQGADNEQFF. CDR3 bases: TGTGCTAGTGGTTTAGGACAGGGGGCGGACAATGAGCAGTTCTTC.

This clone has a handful of counts. J is TRBJ2-7 and V is TRBV13; D is unresolved. The germline CDR1 and CDR2 sequences are PRHDT and FYEKMQ (reference sequence). V was shortened by 0 bases and J by 4 bases, with 4 bases between the two germline ends. CDR3 size: 12 residues. CDR3 in amino acids: CASSLGGYEQYF. The CDR3, as DNA: TGTGCCAGCAGCTTAGGGGGGTACGAGCAGTACTTC.

The genes are TRBV19 and TRBJ2-1; D uncertain. From germline, CDR1 is LNHDA and CDR2 SQIVND (reference sequence). The CDR3 sequence is 15 residues long. The V and J ends lost 3 bases and 1 base respectively, with 10 bases between them. The CDR3 DNA reads TGTGCCAGTAGTATCCTTCTAACTTCCTACAATGAGCAGTTCTTC. Protein sequence: CASSILLTSYNEQFF.

The V gene is TRBV7-3, the J gene TRBJ2-7, with 8 bases that match TRBD1. With 4 bases clipped from V and 3 bases from J, the junction kept 8 bases outside the gene matches. The CDR3 spans 15 residues. Germline loops: CDR1 SGHTA, CDR2 FQGTGA. CDR3 protein: CASSSEPGQVYEQYF. The CDR3 DNA reads TGTGCCAGCAGCTCCGAGCCGGGACAGGTCTACGAGCAGTACTTC.

The V and J genes are TRBV7-6 and TRBJ2-2, with 10 bases matching TRBD2. Germline V gene sequence: CDR1 SGHVS, CDR2 FNYEAQ. V lost 6 bases and J lost 0; bases outside the gene matches: 13. The CDR3 is 19 residues long. CDR3 sequence: CASSPRGVAGGANTGELFF. CDR3 nucleotides: TGTGCCAGCAGTCCGAGGGGAGTAGCGGGAGGTGCGAACACCGGGGAGCTGTTTTTT.

The rearrangement joins TRBV28 to TRBJ2-7; D might be TRBD1 or TRBD2, each matching 6 bases. This CDR3 is 14 amino acids long. Trimming shortened V by 8 bases and J by 3 bases, and 17 bases separated the two germline ends. Germline CDR1 MDHEN, CDR2 SYDVKM. This CDR3 is CASAKTGGGYEQYF. CDR3 nucleotides: TGTGCCAGCGCAAAGACAGGAGGGGGCTACGAGCAGTACTTC.

The CDR3 region is CASSLTNSYNEQFF. In DNA form, the CDR3 reads TGTGCCAGCAGCTTAACAAACTCCTACAATGAGCAGTTCTTC. The V and J genes are TRBV7-9 and TRBJ2-1, with no clear D. Looked up from germline, CDR1 is SEHNR and CDR2 is FQNEAQ (reference sequence). The ends were cut back, 2 bases at V and 0 bases at J, with 5 bases in the middle. The CDR3 is made up of 14 amino acids. The full variable domain, its missing parts supplied by reference TRBV7-9 and TRBJ2-1, is DTGVSQNPRHKITKRGQNVTFRCDPISEHNRLYWYRQTLGQGPEFLTYFQNEAQLEKSRLLSDRFSAERPKGSFSTLEIQRTEQGDSAMYLCASSLTNSYNEQFFGPGTRLTVL.

V and J are TRBV6-6 and TRBJ2-2; D not resolved. The V and J ends lost 5 bases and 1 base respectively, with 5 bases between them. CDR3 length: 13 amino acids. Germline V CDR1 and CDR2: MNHNY, SVGAGI (reference sequence). The CDR3 sequence is CASSVQNTGELFF. CDR3 bases: TGTGCCAGCAGTGTACAGAACACCGGGGAGCTGTTTTTT.

This clone was observed a single time. V and J are TRBV29-1 and TRBJ2-7; 8 bases fit TRBD1. Unmatched junction bases numbered 4, after V lost 4 bases and J lost 2 bases. This CDR3 comprises 13 residues. Germline V lookup: CDR1 SQVTM, CDR2 ANQGSEA. CDR3 sequence reads: CSVGRTGPYEQYF. In DNA, the CDR3 is TGCAGCGTTGGCCGGACAGGGCCCTACGAGCAGTACTTC.

The rearrangement uses TRBV13 and TRBJ1-1; TRBD1 matches at 11 bases. Trimming at V came to 6 bases and at J to 4 bases, leaving 7 bases not matched to a gene. CDR3 length: 15 residues. The germline CDR1 and CDR2 sequences are PRHDT and FYEKMQ (reference sequence). CDR3 residues: CASRPGTGGITEAFF. In nucleotides, the CDR3 is TGTGCCAGCAGACCCGGGACAGGGGGGATCACTGAAGCTTTCTTT.

This chain joins TRBV9 and TRBJ2-7; weak D call: TRBD2 (6 bases). This CDR3 comprises 15 residues. Trimming took 4 bases from V and 6 from J, leaving 20 bases between them. Germline V gives CDR1 SGDLS, CDR2 YYNGEE. The CDR3 DNA is TGTGCCAGCAGCCCCGGATGGGACTCTTCGGGCGAGCAGTACTTC. Protein sequence: CASSPGWDSSGEQYF.